The 28 T cell receptor beta chains below were found in one sample sequenced in a study of T cells in Graves' hyperthyroidism and ophthalmopathy. TCR beta CDR3 region amplification was performed from RNA transcripts. RT-PCR in the first round (using the HTBI primer set) targeted the TCR CDR3. Each CDR3 protein gets one entry after TCRdb re-called the multiplex PCR reads with MiXCR. The sample comprises 500,000 or so distinct CDR3 sequences, 17% of which are singletons, and approximately 15% rests with the top ten. Sequenced: blood. These receptors were obtained from a woman under 30 with Graves' ophthalmopathy.

In its sample, this clonotype was seen many times. The V call is TRBV6-6, the J call TRBJ2-1; D unresolved. The V end was cut by 0 bases, the J end by 9 bases, with 6 bases between. Germline V gene lookup returns CDR1 MNHNY and CDR2 SVGAGI (reference sequence). The CDR3 covers 12 residues. The CDR3 protein is CASSYSPGEQFF. The CDR3 DNA follows: TGTGCCAGCAGTTACTCGCCGGGTGAGCAGTTCTTC.

Ten or more counts support this clonotype. The chain carries TRBV7-2 and TRBJ2-1; 9 nucleotides align to TRBD2. The V gene end was trimmed by 0 bases and the J gene end by 6 bases; junction bases not matched to a gene: 3. There are 15 residues in the CDR3. The germline V gene encodes CDR1 SGHTA and CDR2 FQGNSA. The DNA for the CDR3 is TGTGCCAGCAGCTTAGCTAGCGGGGGTTTCAATGAGCAGTTCTTC. It encodes CASSLASGGFNEQFF.

This clonotype was counted between two and nine times. The chain is built from TRBV20-1 and TRBJ2-7; D uncertain. The CDR3 has 10 amino acids. In germline, CDR1 is DFQATT, CDR2 SNEGSKA (reference sequence). Trimming removed 7 bases at V and 5 bases at J, with 9 bases between. Here the CDR3 reads CSVRRDEQYF. DNA of the CDR3: TGCAGTGTCAGAAGAGACGAGCAGTACTTC.

This clonotype was seen many times. The chain couples TRBV11-2 to TRBJ2-7, with TRBD2 identical over 9 bases. From germline, CDR1 is SGHAT and CDR2 FQNNGV. J was trimmed by 6 bases and V by 5 bases; bases with no gene match: 8. CDR3 size: 14 residues. The CDR3 sequence is CASSPGLASGEQYF. CDR3 DNA sequence: TGTGCCAGCAGCCCCGGACTAGCGTCAGGCGAGCAGTACTTC.

This clonotype was observed a handful of times. In nucleotides, the CDR3 is TGTGCCAGCAGCTCCGGACAGGGGGGAGGAGAGACCCAGTACTTC. Translated: CASSSGQGGGETQYF. This chain joins TRBV7-9 and TRBJ2-5; 10 bases align to TRBD1. Trimming at V came to 4 bases and at J to 4 bases, leaving 6 bases not matched to a gene. The CDR3 consists of 15 residues. CDR1 is SEHNR, CDR2 FQNEAQ, per germline (reference sequence).

This clonotype was observed at least ten times. The chain carries TRBV11-2 and TRBJ1-6; tentatively, D is TRBD1 (5 bases). CDR3 length: 15 amino acids. The V and J ends lost 4 bases and 7 bases respectively, with 14 bases between them. Germline-derived CDR1 and CDR2 are SGHAT and FQNNGV. The CDR3 region has the DNA TGTGCCAGCAGCTCCTACCGGGAGGGGAATTCACCCCTCCACTTT. Protein: CASSSYREGNSPLHF.

At least ten counts were recorded for this clonotype. The chain is built from TRBV28 and TRBJ1-2; D remains unclear. Germline CDR1 MDHEN, CDR2 SYDVKM. CDR3 length: 14 residues. Between the trimmed V and J ends, which lost 5 bases and 8 bases, there was a span of 18 bases. The DNA for the CDR3 is TGTGCCAGCAGTCCCCAGGCCCCCAACCGGGGCTACACCTTC. Translated: CASSPQAPNRGYTF.

This clonotype was counted only a few times. The chain has TRBV9 and TRBJ1-5; TRBD1 might be the D (5 bases). With 6 bases removed from V and 0 bases from J, the gap between germline ends came to 13 bases. The CDR3 loop spans 15 amino acids. Germline V lookup: CDR1 SGDLS, CDR2 YYNGEE. CDR3 residues: CASTPDIYSNQPQHF. The CDR3 coding sequence is TGTGCCAGCACCCCGGACATCTATAGCAATCAGCCCCAGCATTTT.

The chain couples TRBV4-1 to TRBJ1-2; D is possibly TRBD1 (6 bases). CDR1 and CDR2 from the germline V gene are MGHRA and YSYEKL. The V gene lost 0 bases and the J gene lost 8 bases, with 16 bases spanning the gap. The CDR3 totals 15 residues. The CDR3 coding sequence is TGCGCCAGCAGCCAAGAAGATAGGACAGTCCCCGGCTACACCTTC. Encoded protein: CASSQEDRTVPGYTF.

V and J are TRBV7-2 and TRBJ2-1, with 9 bases lining up with TRBD1. V was clipped by 10 bases and J by 3 bases; unmatched bases: 4. The CDR3 spans 13 residues. CDR1 and CDR2 from the germline V gene are SGHTA and FQGNSA. The CDR3 region is CATRDRDYNEQFF. The CDR3 DNA is TGTGCCACAAGGGACAGGGACTACAATGAGCAGTTCTTC.

This chain links TRBV10-3 with TRBJ1-6; possibly TRBD1 for D (6 bases). Trimming removed 2 bases from V and 7 bases from J, with 6 bases in between. The CDR3 consists of 13 residues. Looked up from germline, CDR1 is ENHRY and CDR2 is SYGVKD. DNA for the CDR3: TGTGCCATCAGTGAGGGACAGAATTCACCCCTCCACTTT. Translated: CAISEGQNSPLHF.

This clonotype was observed a handful of times. The chain joins TRBV7-8 to TRBJ1-6, with D possibly matching TRBD1 (6 bases). V was clipped by 0 bases and J by 8 bases, with 20 bases between them. Germline V gives CDR1 SGHVS, CDR2 FQNEAQ. CDR3 length: 18 amino acids. The CDR3 nucleotides read TGTGCCAGCAGCTTAGCGCTAAGGCTGGGGGCGCGTGATTCACCCCTCCACTTT. The encoded protein is CASSLALRLGARDSPLHF.

This clonotype was seen repeatedly, ten times or more. V usage is TRBV7-9 and J usage is TRBJ1-2; weak D call: TRBD1 (6 bases). The length of the CDR3 is 13 residues. CDR1 is SEHNR, CDR2 FQNEAQ, per germline (reference sequence). Between the trimmed V and J ends, which lost 5 bases and 8 bases, there was a span of 15 bases. The CDR3 DNA sequence: TGTGCCAGCAGCCAGGGACAAGAAGGCGGCTACACCTTC. Its protein is CASSQGQEGGYTF.

The chain uses TRBV20-1 and TRBJ1-6; a weak D match, TRBD1 (5 bases). Trimming left V 3 bases short and J 9 bases short, with 15 bases between. Germline CDR1 reads DFQATT; CDR2 reads SNEGSKA (reference sequence). The CDR3 extends over 14 amino acids. CDR3 sequence reads: CSARARGSGSPLHF. The CDR3, as DNA: TGCAGTGCTAGGGCCCGGGGCTCGGGTTCACCCCTCCACTTT.

The chain carries TRBV2 and TRBJ1-1; possible D gene TRBD1, 5 bases. CDR3 length: 16 amino acids. The V gene's germline CDR1 is SNHLY and CDR2 FYNNEI. The ends were cut back, 6 bases at V and 3 bases at J, with 20 bases in the middle. CDR3 DNA: TGTGCCAGCAGGAGGAGTGGGGCGGCAGAGGACACTGAAGCTTTCTTT. Translated, it gives CASRRSGAAEDTEAFF. Based on the CDR3 plus reference TRBV2 and TRBJ1-1, the full variable domain is EPEVTQTPSHQVTQMGQEVILRCVPISNHLYFYWYRQILGQKVEFLVSFYNNEISEKSEIFDDQFSVERPDGSNFTLKIRSTKLEDSAMYFCASRRSGAAEDTEAFFGQGTRLTVV.

This clonotype was seen only a few times. This chain connects TRBV7-3 to TRBJ2-1; tentatively, D is TRBD1 (5 bases). The CDR3 is made up of 16 amino acids. Per the germline V gene, CDR1 is SGHTA and CDR2 is FQGTGA. Trimming shortened V by 2 bases and J by 1 base, and 12 bases separated the two germline ends. CDR3 protein: CASSLGISGSYNEQFF. The CDR3, as DNA: TGTGCCAGCAGCTTAGGAATCTCAGGGTCCTACAATGAGCAGTTCTTC.

This clonotype has a count of ten or more. This chain connects TRBV7-2 to TRBJ1-2; TRBD1 is a possible D gene (5 bases). The CDR3 runs 14 residues. CDR1 is SGHTA and CDR2 is FQGNSA in the germline V gene. V lost 5 bases and J lost 5, with 15 bases in between. The CDR3 spells CASSAPGRTYGYTF. DNA for the CDR3: TGTGCCAGCAGCGCCCCGGGACGGACTTATGGCTACACCTTC. The full variable domain, its missing parts supplied by reference TRBV7-2 and TRBJ1-2, is GAGVSQSPSNKVTEKGKDVELRCDPISGHTALYWYRQSLGQGLEFLIYFQGNSAPDKSGLPSDRFSAERTGGSVSTLTIQRTQQEDSAVYLCASSAPGRTYGYTFGSGTRLTVV.

The rearrangement joins TRBV5-1 to TRBJ2-4; D is unclear. The germline V and J ends were trimmed by 0 bases and 8 bases, with 9 bases remaining between them. The CDR3 runs to 13 residues. Germline V lookup: CDR1 SGHRS, CDR2 YFSETQ. Written as DNA, the CDR3 is TGCGCCAGCAGCTTGGGGGTCGAAGACATTCAGTACTTC. Residues: CASSLGVEDIQYF.

The chain couples TRBV4-3 to TRBJ2-3, with TRBD2 identical over 8 bases. Looked up from germline, CDR1 is LGHNA and CDR2 is YSLEER. The ends lost 0 bases at V and 2 bases at J; junction bases unmatched: 7. The CDR3 extends over 17 amino acids. The CDR3 bases are TGCGCCAGCAGCCAAGATCCGAAACTAGCGGTCACAGATACGCAGTATTTT. Its translation is CASSQDPKLAVTDTQYF.

The chain carries TRBV30 and TRBJ2-3; 9 positions match TRBD2. The V and J ends lost 0 bases and 3 bases, in that order; junction bases with no gene match: 10. The CDR3 has 17 amino acids. The germline V gene encodes CDR1 GTSNPN and CDR2 SVGIG (reference sequence). The CDR3 bases are TGTGCCTGGAGTGTACCCCGCGGGGGGGCCGGGACAGATACGCAGTATTTT. It encodes CAWSVPRGGAGTDTQYF. The variable domain in full, with the rest retrieved from reference TRBV30 and TRBJ2-3, is SQTIHQWPATLVQPVGSPLSLECTVEGTSNPNLYWYRQAAGRGLQLLFYSVGIGQISSEVPQNLSASRPQDRQFILSSKKLLLSDSGFYLCAWSVPRGGAGTDTQYFGPGTRLTVL.

This clonotype was picked up many times. CDR3 DNA sequence: TGTGCCACCCTCACAACTAGCGGGGGGATTTCAGATACGCAGTATTTT. This translates into CATLTTSGGISDTQYF. This chain links TRBV28 with TRBJ2-3; 12 bases line up with TRBD2. The CDR3 extends over 16 amino acids. Trimming took 10 bases from V and 4 from J; bases not matched to a gene: 12. The germline V gene has CDR1 MDHEN and CDR2 SYDVKM.

This clonotype was counted ten times or more. This chain joins TRBV7-3 and TRBJ1-1; D is ambiguous. Germline CDR1 is SGHTA and CDR2 is FQGTGA. V lost 2 bases to trimming and J lost 4 bases, with 8 bases between them. CDR3 length: 13 amino acids. The CDR3 region has the DNA TGTGCCAGCAGCTTACTGGTTTTCACTGAAGCTTTCTTT. This encodes CASSLLVFTEAFF. Full variable domain (missing parts from reference TRBV7-3 and TRBJ1-1): GAGVSQTPSNKVTEKGKYVELRCDPISGHTALYWYRQSLGQGPEFLIYFQGTGAADDSGLPNDRFFAVRPEGSVSTLKIQRTERGDSAVYLCASSLLVFTEAFFGQGTRLTVV.

This chain joins TRBV28 and TRBJ2-7; D might be TRBD1 (5 bases). Germline V gene lookup returns CDR1 MDHEN and CDR2 SYDVKM. The CDR3 has 11 amino acids. Trimming took off 7 bases at V and 5 bases at J, with 9 bases between the two ends. CDR3 nucleotide sequence: TGTGCCAGCATTAGGGGTCACGAGCAGTACTTC. Its protein product is CASIRGHEQYF.

The V and J genes are TRBV27 and TRBJ2-3; D uncertain. Germline V lookup: CDR1 MNHEY, CDR2 SMNVEV (reference sequence). The CDR3 is 16 amino acids. V gave up 0 bases and J gave up 0 bases, with 10 bases separating them. The CDR3 nucleotides read TGTGCCAGCAGTTTATCCTGGCGACTGAGCACAGATACGCAGTATTTT. As protein: CASSLSWRLSTDTQYF.

The chain combines TRBV29-1 with TRBJ1-1, with D perhaps TRBD1 (5 bases). The length of the CDR3 is 18 residues. Per germline, CDR1 SQVTM and CDR2 ANQGSEA. V shed 4 bases and J shed 1 base, with 25 bases lying between them. In DNA form, the CDR3 reads TGCAGCGTTGGCCCCCAGGGTGCAATTGTAAAAGAGAACACTGAAGCTTTCTTT. This encodes CSVGPQGAIVKENTEAFF.

This clonotype was observed at least ten times. The V and J genes are TRBV20-1 and TRBJ2-1; D is perhaps TRBD1 (6 bases). V gave up 4 bases and J gave up 0 bases, with 7 bases separating them. This CDR3 comprises 13 residues. Germline CDR1 and CDR2: DFQATT and SNEGSKA (reference sequence). The DNA of the CDR3 is TGCAGTGCTAACAGGGCCTCCTACAATGAGCAGTTCTTC. Its translation is CSANRASYNEQFF.

The CDR3 DNA reads as TGCGCCAGCAGCCCGACAGGGTCTCGGGAGACCCAGTACTTC. It is translated as CASSPTGSRETQYF. The genes are TRBV5-1 and TRBJ2-5; TRBD1 agrees at 7 bases. CDR1 and CDR2 from the germline V gene are SGHRS and YFSETQ. V shed 4 bases, J shed 5 bases, and the junction held 8 bases outside the gene matches. This CDR3 is 14 amino acids long.

This chain joins TRBV28 and TRBJ2-2; 12 bases fit TRBD2. Germline trimming cut 6 bases from V and 5 bases from J; bases unmatched to any gene: 7. This CDR3 has 16 amino acids. CDR1 is MDHEN and CDR2 is SYDVKM in the germline V gene. CDR3 in DNA: TGTGCCAGCAGCGTAGGACTAGCGGGACGTACCGGGGAGCTGTTTTTT. It specifies CASSVGLAGRTGELFF.